This TCR beta chain is drawn from a study of long-term antiretroviral therapy in people with HIV. There are 19 residues in the CDR3. The germline V and J ends were trimmed by 1 base and 3 bases, with 23 bases remaining between them. CDR1 and CDR2 from the germline V gene are PRHDT and FYEKMQ (reference sequence). Runs used v3.0 of the immunoSEQ assay and were done at survey level. The repertoire was sequenced with immunoSEQ multiplex PCR; TCRdb's copy has only in-frame clones and lacks some. The sample has some 16,000 clones, more than 75% seen once. Sequenced here: unsorted PBMCs, sampled 0.5 years after starting antiretroviral therapy. This TCR derives from a woman between 40 and 55 years old with HIV. The rearrangement uses TRBV13 and TRBJ2-3, with D perhaps TRBD2 (7 bases). The CDR3 DNA is TGTGCCAGCAGCTTAGTTGGGGGGGCAGGGGAGTTGTGGACAGATACGCAGTATTTT. Protein: CASSLVGGAGELWTDTQYF.